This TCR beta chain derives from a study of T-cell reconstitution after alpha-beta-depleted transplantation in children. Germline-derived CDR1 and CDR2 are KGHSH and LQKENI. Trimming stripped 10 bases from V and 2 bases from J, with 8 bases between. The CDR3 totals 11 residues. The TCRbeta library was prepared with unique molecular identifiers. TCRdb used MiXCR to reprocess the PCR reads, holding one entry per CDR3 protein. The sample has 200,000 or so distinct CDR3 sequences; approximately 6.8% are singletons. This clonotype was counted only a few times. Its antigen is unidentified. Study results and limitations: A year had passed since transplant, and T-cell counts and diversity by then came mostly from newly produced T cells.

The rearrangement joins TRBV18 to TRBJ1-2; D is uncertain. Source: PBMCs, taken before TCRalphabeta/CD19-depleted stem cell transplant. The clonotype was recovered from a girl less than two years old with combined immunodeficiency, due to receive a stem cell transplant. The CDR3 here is CATSWNYGYTF. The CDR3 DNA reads TGTGCCACCTCTTGGAACTATGGCTACACCTTC. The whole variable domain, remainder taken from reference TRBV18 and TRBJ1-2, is NAGVMQNPRHLVRRRGQEARLRCSPMKGHSHVYWYRQLPEEGLKFMVYLQKENIIDESGMPKERFSAEFPKEGPSILRIQQVVRGDSAAYFCATSWNYGYTFGSGTRLTVV.